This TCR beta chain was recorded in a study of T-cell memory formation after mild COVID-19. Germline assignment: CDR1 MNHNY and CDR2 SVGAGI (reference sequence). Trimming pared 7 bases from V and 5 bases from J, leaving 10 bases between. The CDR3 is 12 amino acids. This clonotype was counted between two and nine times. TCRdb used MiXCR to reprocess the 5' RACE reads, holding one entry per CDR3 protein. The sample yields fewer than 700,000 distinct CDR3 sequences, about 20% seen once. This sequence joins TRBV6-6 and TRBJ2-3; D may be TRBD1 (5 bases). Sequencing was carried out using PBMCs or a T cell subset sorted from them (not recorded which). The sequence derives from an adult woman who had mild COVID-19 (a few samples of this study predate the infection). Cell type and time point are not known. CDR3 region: CASTGPRDTQYF. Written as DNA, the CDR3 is TGTGCCAGCACAGGGCCTCGAGATACGCAGTATTTT.